A single sample gave rise to the 30 T cell receptor beta chains below, sequenced in a study of cytomegalovirus exposure and HLA in healthy donors (dated by TCRdb to 2015 to 2018). To prepare the library, the immunoSEQ multiplex PCR assay was applied. The table was pulled from immuneACCESS by TCRdb, which kept in-frame rearrangements only. Such tables lose some clones; where checked, under half of the loss comes from unresolved V genes, and the rest has no known cause. Within this sample are hundreds of thousands of clones, with about 90% of them counted one time only. Of the sample, more than 10% falls within the top ten clones. The sequencing sample was made of PBMCs. The receptors were sampled from a man aged 18 to 35 in good health and CMV-seropositive.

This clone was detected only a few times. The chain joins TRBV5-1 to TRBJ2-1, with 8 bases fitting TRBD2. The germline V gene has CDR1 SGHRS and CDR2 YFSETQ. This CDR3 has 17 residues. V shed 3 bases, J shed 3 bases, and the junction held 11 bases outside the gene matches. CDR3: CASSSPTAGGYYNEQFF. DNA of the CDR3: TGCGCCAGCAGCTCCCCTACGGCGGGAGGTTACTACAATGAGCAGTTCTTC.

This chain connects TRBV5-1 to TRBJ2-7; 7 nucleotides line up with TRBD2. The germline V gene has CDR1 SGHRS and CDR2 YFSETQ. The CDR3 is 14 amino acids. The trim removed 5 bases at V and 3 bases at J, leaving 8 bases unmatched. The CDR3 DNA reads as TGCGCCAGCAGTCCCGGGACTACCATCTACGAGCAGTACTTC. Translated, it gives CASSPGTTIYEQYF.

This chain uses TRBV5-6 with TRBJ2-2, with D unclear. The V end was cut by 0 bases, the J end by 2 bases, with 5 bases between. CDR3 length: 14 residues. Germline CDR1 SGHDT, CDR2 YYEEEE. The CDR3 coding sequence is TGTGCCAGCAGCTTGGGGTTTAACACCGGGGAGCTGTTTTTT. It encodes CASSLGFNTGELFF. The full variable domain, its missing parts supplied by reference TRBV5-6 and TRBJ2-2, is DAGVTQSPTHLIKTRGQQVTLRCSPKSGHDTVSWYQQALGQGPQFIFQYYEEEERQRGNFPDRFSGHQFPNYSSELNVNALLLGDSALYLCASSLGFNTGELFFGEGSRLTVL.

The chain employs TRBV7-6 and TRBJ2-7; a possible D gene is TRBD1 (6 bases). Germline assignment: CDR1 SGHVS and CDR2 FNYEAQ. V shed 5 bases and J shed 5 bases, with 13 bases lying between them. There are 13 residues in the CDR3. The CDR3 DNA reads TGTGCCAGCAGCACGGACAGTAGCCACGAGCAGTACTTC. It yields the protein CASSTDSSHEQYF.

The rearrangement links TRBV6-5 to TRBJ1-1; no reliable D call. V dropped 6 bases and J dropped 0 bases, with 11 bases sitting between them. The CDR3 has 14 residues. Germline V gene sequence: CDR1 MNHEY, CDR2 SVGAGI. This CDR3 reads CASSYGSVNTEAFF. CDR3 in DNA: TGTGCCAGCAGCTATGGGTCGGTGAACACTGAAGCTTTCTTT.

The chain is built from TRBV9 and TRBJ2-7, with D possibly TRBD2 on 5 matching bases. Trimming took 1 base from V and 2 from J, leaving 13 bases between them. The CDR3 spans 15 residues. Germline V lookup: CDR1 SGDLS, CDR2 YYNGEE. CDR3 sequence reads: CASSVTSSSTYEQYF. CDR3 coding DNA: TGTGCCAGCAGCGTAACTAGTTCCTCTACCTACGAGCAGTACTTC. The full variable domain, completed using reference TRBV9 and TRBJ2-7, is DSGVTQTPKHLITATGQRVTLRCSPRSGDLSVYWYQQSLDQGLQFLIQYYNGEERAKGNILERFSAQQFPDLHSELNLSSLELGDSALYFCASSVTSSSTYEQYFGPGTRLTVT.

The table lists this clone with a count of one. This rearrangement joins TRBV10-3 to TRBJ2-1; 11 bases are shared with TRBD2. CDR3 length equals 16 residues. Trimming cost V 4 bases and J 4 bases; bases outside gene matches: 6. Germline-derived CDR1 and CDR2 are ENHRY and SYGVKD. CDR3 loop: CAISGGTSGSYNEQFF. For the CDR3, the DNA is TGTGCCATCAGTGGAGGAACTAGCGGGAGTTACAATGAGCAGTTCTTC.

This clone was recorded only once. The V call is TRBV5-1, the J call TRBJ2-7, with 7 bases lining up with TRBD2. The germline V gene has CDR1 SGHRS and CDR2 YFSETQ. Unmatched junction bases numbered 6, after V lost 1 base and J lost 2 bases. This CDR3 region has 15 residues. CDR3 sequence: CASSLMGGTPYEQYF. The CDR3 DNA reads as TGCGCCAGCAGCTTGATGGGGGGGACCCCCTACGAGCAGTACTTC.

This sequence joins TRBV27 and TRBJ2-7, with D possibly called TRBD1 or TRBD2 (5 bases each). This CDR3 spans 13 amino acids. V was cut by 1 base and J by 2 bases, with 6 bases left in between. Looked up from germline, CDR1 is MNHEY and CDR2 is SMNVEV (reference sequence). CDR3 region: CASSLLGPYEQYF. CDR3 DNA sequence: TGTGCCAGCAGTTTATTGGGACCCTACGAGCAGTACTTC.

This clone was recorded only once. This chain connects TRBV6-5 to TRBJ2-1; no clear D gene. The CDR3 is 12 residues long. CDR1 MNHEY and CDR2 SVGAGI come from the germline V gene. V dropped 5 bases and J dropped 9 bases, with 11 bases sitting between them. The DNA for the CDR3 is TGTGCCAGCAGTGGGGATTCTGTTGAGCAGTTCTTC. Translating gives CASSGDSVEQFF.

The chain recombines TRBV4-1 with TRBJ2-6; no reliable D call. V lost 6 bases and J 5 bases, leaving 14 bases between the germline ends. Germline V gene lookup returns CDR1 MGHRA and CDR2 YSYEKL. The CDR3 covers 15 residues. CDR3 DNA: TGCGCCAGCAGAGATGGAGTCTTTTGGGCCAACGTCCTGACTTTC. Protein: CASRDGVFWANVLTF.

This chain uses TRBV29-1 with TRBJ2-7; D assignment may be TRBD1 or TRBD2 (5 bases each). The CDR3 length is 13 residues. Trimming cost V 7 bases and J 0 bases, with 13 bases left between them. Per germline, CDR1 SQVTM and CDR2 ANQGSEA. CDR3 nucleotides: TGCAGCGCCGGTTTGGGGACCTCCTACGAGCAGTACTTC. It specifies CSAGLGTSYEQYF.

The chain links TRBV15 to TRBJ1-5; 8 bases are shared with TRBD1. J was trimmed by 4 bases and V by 5 bases; bases with no gene match: 4. Germline-derived CDR1 and CDR2 are LNHNV and YYDKDF (reference sequence). The CDR3 runs to 14 residues. The CDR3 sequence: CATSQGQANQPQHF. Here the CDR3 DNA reads TGTGCCACCAGCCAGGGACAGGCTAATCAGCCCCAGCATTTT.

V and J are TRBV12-2 and TRBJ2-7; TRBD1 is taken as the D call from the table, unchecked against the DNA. TRBV12-2 is a pseudogene. This CDR3 comprises 17 residues. CDR3 protein: CASRLRGQSYPSYEQYF. Written as DNA, the CDR3 is TGTGCAAGTCGCCTTAGGGGACAGTCTTACCCCTCCTACGAGCAGTACTTC.

The chain employs TRBV27 and TRBJ1-5, with TRBD1 matching 8 bases. Germline values: CDR1 MNHEY, CDR2 SMNVEV (reference sequence). The CDR3 loop spans 14 amino acids. V gave up 5 bases and J gave up 2 bases; unmatched junction bases: 2. The CDR3 region is CASSLTGGNQPQHF. CDR3 DNA sequence: TGTGCCAGCAGTCTGACAGGGGGCAATCAGCCCCAGCATTTT.

The chain recombines TRBV4-1 with TRBJ2-7; TRBD1 agrees at 9 bases. Germline values: CDR1 MGHRA, CDR2 YSYEKL. The CDR3 totals 16 residues. V dropped 3 bases and J dropped 7; count of bases not matched to a gene: 13. The CDR3 spells CASSHADRDRVREQYF. CDR3 nucleotides: TGCGCCAGCAGCCATGCGGATCGGGACAGGGTTCGTGAGCAGTACTTC.

The chain combines TRBV5-6 with TRBJ1-3; D ambiguous. This CDR3 comprises 17 residues. Trimming shortened V by 4 bases and J by 0 bases, and 17 bases separated the two germline ends. Germline V CDR1 and CDR2: SGHDT, YYEEEE. CDR3 protein: CASSLDYYVGSGNTIYF. CDR3 bases: TGTGCCAGCAGCCTGGACTACTACGTAGGCTCTGGAAACACCATATATTTT.

The rearrangement links TRBV11-2 to TRBJ2-2; D is possibly TRBD1 (6 bases). The CDR3 has 15 amino acids. V shed 3 bases and J shed 5 bases, with 13 bases lying between them. Germline V gene lookup returns CDR1 SGHAT and CDR2 FQNNGV. The CDR3 protein is CASSFWDTQTGELFF. CDR3 nucleotides: TGTGCCAGCAGCTTCTGGGACACCCAGACCGGGGAGCTGTTTTTT.

The J gene is TRBJ2-2, the V gene TRBV6-5; the D gene is possibly TRBD1 (6 bases). The V and J ends lost 2 bases and 4 bases respectively, with 8 bases between them. CDR1 and CDR2 (germline): MNHEY, SVGAGI. This CDR3 region has 14 residues. The CDR3 DNA follows: TGTGCCAGCAGTTACGTCAGGGGCACCGGGGAGCTGTTTTTT. Its translation: CASSYVRGTGELFF.

The rearrangement joins TRBV6-1 to TRBJ1-1, with a tentative D call TRBD1 (5 bases). The CDR3 has 12 amino acids. Germline-derived CDR1 and CDR2 are MNHNS and SASEGT. The ends were cut back, 5 bases at V and 6 bases at J, with 10 bases in the middle. The DNA of the CDR3 is TGTGCCAGCAGTAAGGACATCGCTGAAGCTTTCTTT. As protein: CASSKDIAEAFF.

The V and J genes are TRBV11-2 and TRBJ1-3; 9 positions agree with TRBD1. The junction had 3 bases not matched to a gene; V was cut back by 5 bases and J by 4 bases. Per germline, CDR1 SGHAT and CDR2 FQNNGV. This CDR3 comprises 14 residues. The chain's CDR3 is CASSGGTGGNTIYF. CDR3 in DNA: TGTGCCAGCAGCGGAGGGACAGGGGGAAACACCATATATTTT.

This clone has just one count. The chain recombines TRBV25-1 with TRBJ1-2; D perhaps matches TRBD1 (5 bases). The germline V and J ends were trimmed by 8 bases and 0 bases, with 13 bases remaining between them. The CDR3 covers 14 residues. CDR1 is MGHDK, CDR2 SYGVNS, per germline. The CDR3 loop reads CASGSGGTNYGYTF. The CDR3 bases are TGTGCCAGCGGGTCGGGGGGGACTAACTATGGCTACACCTTC.

This chain uses TRBV7-3 with TRBJ2-1; TRBD2 matches 10 bases. J lost 8 bases, V lost 3 bases, and 10 bases had no gene match. Germline loops: CDR1 SGHTA, CDR2 FQGTGA. This CDR3 is 16 amino acids long. The CDR3 spells CASSLLAGGPPDEQFF. As DNA, the CDR3 is TGTGCCAGCAGCTTGTTAGCGGGAGGCCCCCCCGATGAGCAGTTCTTC.

The gene calls are TRBV6-1 and TRBJ2-3, with D unresolved. Deletions cut 0 bases from V and 6 bases from J, with 7 bases between. Germline V CDR1 and CDR2: MNHNS, SASEGT. CDR3 length: 13 residues. CDR3 bases: TGTGCCAGCAGTGAAGCGTCTTATGATACGCAGTATTTT. This gives the protein CASSEASYDTQYF.

The sample holds one count of this clone. The V call is TRBV2, the J call TRBJ1-1; tentative D call: TRBD1 (5 bases). The CDR3 runs 14 residues. Trimming took off 4 bases at V and 0 bases at J, with 9 bases between the two ends. The germline gives CDR1 SNHLY, CDR2 FYNNEI. The CDR3 reads CASSGGSMNTEAFF. The CDR3 region has the DNA TGTGCCAGCAGTGGGGGCTCCATGAACACTGAAGCTTTCTTT.

The chain employs TRBV30 and TRBJ1-2, with 8 positions matching TRBD1. This CDR3 has 16 residues. Trimming cost V 5 bases and J 5 bases; bases outside gene matches: 16. Germline CDR1 reads GTSNPN; CDR2 reads SVGIG (reference sequence). The CDR3 nucleotides read TGTGCCTGGGGTGCATTTCGGCAGGGGGCTAGGTATGGCTACACCTTC. Translating it yields CAWGAFRQGARYGYTF.

The rearrangement uses TRBV7-2 and TRBJ2-7; weak D call: TRBD2 (5 bases). This CDR3 comprises 16 residues. Trimming stripped 3 bases from V and 2 bases from J, with 17 bases between. Germline CDR1 SGHTA, CDR2 FQGNSA. This CDR3 is CASSFGPPSGAYEQYF. As DNA, the CDR3 is TGTGCCAGCAGCTTCGGGCCCCCTTCCGGGGCCTACGAGCAGTACTTC.

The V call is TRBV7-9, the J call TRBJ2-3; D is uncertain. The V end lost 5 bases, the J end lost 0 bases, and 15 bases lay between the germline ends. CDR3 size: 16 residues. Germline V gene lookup returns CDR1 SEHNR and CDR2 FQNEAQ (reference sequence). The CDR3 spells CASSLPRAASTDTQYF. CDR3 nucleotide sequence: TGTGCCAGCAGCCTGCCCCGGGCGGCTAGCACAGATACGCAGTATTTT.

The genes are TRBV15 and TRBJ2-1; TRBD2 matches 8 bases. The ends lost 0 bases at V and 7 bases at J; junction bases unmatched: 14. Germline V gene sequence: CDR1 LNHNV, CDR2 YYDKDF (reference sequence). The CDR3 is 18 residues long. The DNA of the CDR3 is TGTGCCACCAGCAGAGATTTGGTAGCGGGACCGTTGTCTAATGAGCAGTTCTTC. It codes for CATSRDLVAGPLSNEQFF.

The chain joins TRBV6-6 to TRBJ2-5, with unresolved D. Trimming took 8 bases from V and 1 from J, leaving 8 bases between them. Germline V lookup: CDR1 MNHNY, CDR2 SVGAGI (reference sequence). The CDR3 runs to 12 residues. CDR3: CASLGPQETQYF. Here the CDR3 DNA reads TGTGCCAGCCTGGGCCCCCAAGAGACCCAGTACTTC.